Listed here is a single TCR beta chain. Its matching antigen is unknown. Noted time point: neoterminal ileum biopsy at postoperative endoscopy, about 6 months after surgery. The sample belongs to a study of T cell repertoires in ileal Crohn's disease. Overall study: Median disease duration was nearly eight years; about 35% smoked at surgery. At postoperative colonoscopy, neoterminal ileum biopsies were taken as M6.

The study, taken as a whole, reports: Within the first postoperative year, endoscopy came at median roughly 7.3 months. Compared with CD4 T cells, sorted CD8 cells carried more expanded clones.

The germline V and J ends were trimmed by 5 bases and 7 bases, with 14 bases remaining between them. The CDR3 runs to 14 residues. In germline, CDR1 is SNHLY, CDR2 FYNNEI. This table comes from immunoSEQ multiplex PCR, and its TCRdb copy is limited to in-frame clones, with some not included. The repertoire holds 3,700 or so clones, with about 84% as singletons. This sequence originates from an adult with Crohn's disease. The chain combines TRBV2 with TRBJ2-2, with D perhaps matching TRBD2 (5 bases). Specimen: ileal tissue. CDR3 loop: CASSWIRRDGELFF. The CDR3 DNA is TGTGCCAGCAGTTGGATTCGTCGGGACGGGGAGCTGTTTTTT.